Presented here are 26 T cell receptor beta chains from one specimen sequenced in a study of radiotherapy plus CTLA-4 blockade in lung cancer. Sequencing was performed with immunoSEQ multiplex PCR; in TCRdb, only in-frame clones are kept and a portion is missing. The data show approximately 77,000 clones, about 78% seen once. Here the sequenced sample was peripheral blood, taken from a patient treated with radiotherapy plus ipilimumab. Receptors were obtained from a human donor with non-small cell lung cancer whose response to radiotherapy plus ipilimumab could not be evaluated. Some clones in this sample may be carry-over from other donors' samples.

The chain recombines TRBV4-1 with TRBJ2-2; perhaps TRBD2 as D (6 bases). Deletions cut 6 bases from V and 7 bases from J, with 15 bases between. This CDR3 has 14 amino acids. Germline loops: CDR1 MGHRA, CDR2 YSYEKL. CDR3 loop: CASRLAGSNGELFF. CDR3 nucleotides: TGCGCCAGCAGACTAGCCGGGTCCAACGGGGAGCTGTTTTTT.

The CDR3 DNA reads as TGTGCCAGCAGGGCGGGACAGGGGATCAGCTCCTACGAGCAGTACTTC. It is translated as CASRAGQGISSYEQYF. V and J are TRBV27 and TRBJ2-7, with 10 positions matching TRBD1. CDR1 and CDR2 (germline): MNHEY, SMNVEV (reference sequence). CDR3 length: 16 residues. The junction had 8 bases not matched to a gene; V was cut back by 6 bases and J by 0 bases.

With regard to this clone: The sample contains more than one DNA sequence encoding this CDR3. The chain has TRBV7-6 and TRBJ2-2; D is unresolved. V was cut by 0 bases and J by 5 bases, with 7 bases left in between. This CDR3 has 14 amino acids. CDR1 is SGHVS and CDR2 is FNYEAQ in the germline V gene. In nucleotides, the CDR3 is TGTGCCAGCAGCTTAGCATTAGAAACCGGGGAGCTGTTTTTT. Translating it yields CASSLALETGELFF.

The CDR3: CASSLHRDNEQFF. Here the CDR3 DNA reads TGTGCCAGCAGCTTACACAGGGACAATGAGCAGTTCTTC. The V and J genes are TRBV7-2 and TRBJ2-1; the D gene is possibly TRBD1 (6 bases). Per the germline V gene, CDR1 is SGHTA and CDR2 is FQGNSA. Trimming took 2 bases from V and 5 from J, leaving 7 bases between them. The CDR3 is 13 residues long.

V usage is TRBV11-1 and J usage is TRBJ2-5; 13 bases match TRBD2. V was clipped by 5 bases and J by 2 bases; unmatched bases: 5. The CDR3 consists of 16 residues. The germline V gene encodes CDR1 SGHAT and CDR2 FQDESV (reference sequence). CDR3 nucleotides: TGTGCCAGCAGCCCCTGGACTAGCGGGGGTCAAGAGACCCAGTACTTC. It yields the protein CASSPWTSGGQETQYF.

The chain recombines TRBV2 with TRBJ1-5; TRBD1 is a possible D gene (6 bases). This CDR3 is 13 amino acids long. The germline gives CDR1 SNHLY, CDR2 FYNNEI. Trimming shortened V by 9 bases and J by 4 bases, and 13 bases separated the two germline ends. Written as DNA, the CDR3 is TGTGCCAGTCATGGGGGCTTTAATCAGCCCCAGCATTTT. Amino acids: CASHGGFNQPQHF. Looking up the rest from reference TRBV2 and TRBJ1-5 gives the full variable domain: EPEVTQTPSHQVTQMGQEVILRCVPISNHLYFYWYRQILGQKVEFLVSFYNNEISEKSEIFDDQFSVERPDGSNFTLKIRSTKLEDSAMYFCASHGGFNQPQHFGDGTRLSIL.

This clone has a single count. The rearrangement links TRBV2 to TRBJ2-5; D might be TRBD1 (5 bases). Germline V gene sequence: CDR1 SNHLY, CDR2 FYNNEI. The CDR3 spans 14 residues. The V end was cut by 4 bases, the J end by 6 bases, with 15 bases between. The CDR3 loop is CASSAVAGRQTQYF. CDR3 DNA sequence: TGTGCCAGCAGTGCGGTGGCAGGGCGGCAGACCCAGTACTTC.

This clone was seen more than once but under ten times. The chain has TRBV29-1 and TRBJ2-3; maybe TRBD1 (5 bases). Germline V CDR1 and CDR2: SQVTM, ANQGSEA. This CDR3 has 15 amino acids. V lost 0 bases, J lost 2 bases, and 12 bases lay in between. As DNA, the CDR3 is TGCAGCGTTGAAGATTCAAGAGGACACACAGATACGCAGTATTTT. Amino acid sequence: CSVEDSRGHTDTQYF.

V and J are TRBV6-5 and TRBJ1-3; D may be TRBD1 (5 bases). The CDR3 length is 14 residues. V lost 2 bases and J 9 bases, leaving 14 bases between the germline ends. Germline CDR1 and CDR2: MNHEY and SVGAGI. CDR3 amino acids: CASSYQPGGGTIYF. For the CDR3, the DNA is TGTGCCAGCAGTTACCAGCCGGGGGGGGGCACCATATATTTT.

CDR3 nucleotides: TGCGCCAGCAGCCCCTATAGGGGGGAGACCCAGTACTTC. Its translation is CASSPYRGETQYF. The chain carries TRBV5-1 and TRBJ2-5, with D possibly being TRBD1 (6 bases). Germline assignment: CDR1 SGHRS and CDR2 YFSETQ. Trimming stripped 4 bases from V and 5 bases from J, with 12 bases between. The CDR3 contains 13 residues.

This chain connects TRBV2 to TRBJ2-7; 9 nucleotides align to TRBD1. Looked up from germline, CDR1 is SNHLY and CDR2 is FYNNEI. With 7 bases clipped from V and 3 bases from J, the junction kept 16 bases outside the gene matches. The CDR3 length is 17 residues. The chain's CDR3 is CASTSVDPGQGYYEQYF. DNA for the CDR3: TGTGCCAGCACTTCCGTCGATCCGGGACAGGGATACTACGAGCAGTACTTC. Full variable domain (rest looked up from reference TRBV2 and TRBJ2-7): EPEVTQTPSHQVTQMGQEVILRCVPISNHLYFYWYRQILGQKVEFLVSFYNNEISEKSEIFDDQFSVERPDGSNFTLKIRSTKLEDSAMYFCASTSVDPGQGYYEQYFGPGTRLTVT.

The chain is built from TRBV15 and TRBJ2-7; TRBD1 might be the D (6 bases). The germline V gene has CDR1 LNHNV and CDR2 YYDKDF (reference sequence). This CDR3 is 16 amino acids long. V was shortened by 0 bases and J by 1 base, with 13 bases between the two germline ends. The CDR3 bases are TGTGCCACCAGCAGAGATTTAGGCAGGGGATCCTACGAGCAGTACTTC. It codes for CATSRDLGRGSYEQYF.

This clone was observed a single time. The V call is TRBV4-3, the J call TRBJ2-5; 11 nucleotides agree with TRBD2. Per the germline V gene, CDR1 is LGHNA and CDR2 is YSLEER. This CDR3 comprises 17 residues. V lost 0 bases, J lost 1 base, and 4 bases stayed unmatched. CDR3 nucleotide sequence: TGCGCCAGCAGCCAAGATCTCGGACTAGCGGGCCAAGAGACCCAGTACTTC. Its translation: CASSQDLGLAGQETQYF.

This chain joins TRBV6-5 and TRBJ1-2, with D possibly being TRBD1 (6 bases). Per the germline V gene, CDR1 is MNHEY and CDR2 is SVGAGI. V shed 11 bases and J shed 6 bases, with 13 bases lying between them. The length of the CDR3 is 11 residues. As DNA, the CDR3 is TGTGCCCGACGGACAGCCCATGGCTACACCTTC. It specifies CARRTAHGYTF.

This clone was observed once. The CDR3 coding sequence is TGTGCCAGCTCACCACCGGGGGCGCGAACTGAAGCTTTCTTT. Amino acids: CASSPPGARTEAFF. J is TRBJ1-1 and V is TRBV18, with D tentatively TRBD1 (6 bases). Germline CDR1 KGHSH, CDR2 LQKENI. The CDR3 is 14 residues long. Trimming removed 0 bases from V and 5 bases from J, with 10 bases in between.

This chain connects TRBV6-6 to TRBJ2-7, with 9 bases fitting TRBD2. V was clipped by 2 bases and J by 2 bases; unmatched bases: 4. CDR3 length: 15 residues. Germline V gene data show CDR1 as MNHNY and CDR2 as SVGAGI (reference sequence). The CDR3 nucleotides are TGTGCCAGCAGTTACGTGGCTAGCGGGGCCTACGAGCAGTACTTC. Protein product: CASSYVASGAYEQYF.

The CDR3: CASSLTGMNTEAFF. CDR3 nucleotide sequence: TGTGCCAGCAGCTTAACAGGCATGAACACTGAAGCTTTCTTT. The chain links TRBV7-2 to TRBJ1-1, with D perhaps matching TRBD1 (5 bases). Germline V gives CDR1 SGHTA, CDR2 FQGNSA. The CDR3 extends over 14 amino acids. V was cut by 2 bases and J by 0 bases, with 7 bases left in between.

The V and J genes are TRBV7-8 and TRBJ2-7; TRBD2 matches at 9 bases. V gave up 2 bases and J gave up 0 bases; unmatched junction bases: 11. CDR3 length: 18 residues. The V gene's germline CDR1 is SGHVS and CDR2 FQNEAQ. The CDR3 region is CASSLRQAGGDSSYEQYF. Written as DNA, the CDR3 is TGTGCCAGCAGCTTACGTCAAGCGGGGGGCGACAGCTCCTACGAGCAGTACTTC.

The rearrangement links TRBV5-1 to TRBJ1-1; no definite D call. Looked up from germline, CDR1 is SGHRS and CDR2 is YFSETQ. The ends were cut back, 0 bases at V and 1 base at J, with 7 bases in the middle. This CDR3 has 14 amino acids. The CDR3 DNA reads as TGCGCCAGCAGCTTGGCGCCGGGGAACACTGAAGCTTTCTTT. Protein: CASSLAPGNTEAFF.

The genes are TRBV30 and TRBJ1-2, with D perhaps matching TRBD1 (6 bases). The CDR3 spans 12 residues. Trimming removed 5 bases from V and 6 bases from J, with 13 bases in between. Germline V CDR1 and CDR2: GTSNPN, SVGIG (reference sequence). The CDR3 DNA sequence: TGTGCCTGGCACACAGGGCGCGATGGCTACACCTTC. Translating gives CAWHTGRDGYTF.

The CDR3 reads CATRRGQIYNEQFF. The CDR3 nucleotides read TGTGCCACTCGTAGGGGGCAGATATACAATGAGCAGTTCTTC. The rearrangement links TRBV6-5 to TRBJ2-1, with 7 bases that match TRBD1. CDR1 and CDR2 from the germline V gene are MNHEY and SVGAGI. CDR3 length: 14 residues. The trim removed 10 bases at V and 4 bases at J, leaving 10 bases unmatched.

This chain links TRBV10-2 with TRBJ1-5; no firm D call. Germline V gene sequence: CDR1 WSHSY, CDR2 SAAADI. This CDR3 spans 12 amino acids. The V end lost 6 bases, the J end lost 2 bases, and 5 bases lay between the germline ends. This chain's CDR3 is CASRAGNQPQHF. CDR3 bases: TGCGCCAGCAGGGCAGGCAATCAGCCCCAGCATTTT.

The chain employs TRBV7-9 and TRBJ1-1; 7 bases line up with TRBD1. This CDR3 is 14 amino acids long. J lost 10 bases, V lost 6 bases, and 14 bases had no gene match. Germline V gives CDR1 SEHNR, CDR2 FQNEAQ (reference sequence). In DNA form, the CDR3 reads TGTGCCAGCAGTCCCGGCCCAGGGGGTTCGAGAGCTTTCTTT. This codes for CASSPGPGGSRAFF.

V usage is TRBV11-3 and J usage is TRBJ2-2; D might be TRBD1 (6 bases). V was trimmed by 2 bases and J by 3 bases, leaving 10 bases between them. Germline CDR1 SGHNT, CDR2 YENEEA. This CDR3 has 15 amino acids. The CDR3 here is CASSLTGIDTGELFF. Written as DNA, the CDR3 is TGTGCCAGCAGCTTAACAGGGATAGACACCGGGGAGCTGTTTTTT. Variable domain in full (rest from reference TRBV11-3 and TRBJ2-2): EAGVVQSPRYKIIEKKQPVAFWCNPISGHNTLYWYLQNLGQGPELLIRYENEEAVDDSQLPKDRFSAERLKGVDSTLKIQPAELGDSAVYLCASSLTGIDTGELFFGEGSRLTVL.

This clone has just one count. The chain is built from TRBV7-2 and TRBJ1-6; 7 bases are a match to TRBD1. The V and J ends lost 5 bases and 11 bases, in that order; junction bases with no gene match: 9. This CDR3 comprises 14 residues. Looked up from germline, CDR1 is SGHTA and CDR2 is FQGNSA. The CDR3 coding sequence is TGTGCCAGCAGCCTGGGACAGCCGGGGGCACCCCTCCACTTT. Its protein is CASSLGQPGAPLHF.

This clone was seen more than once but under ten times. The chain carries TRBV6-6 and TRBJ2-1, with 12 bases lining up with TRBD2. V lost 5 bases and J lost 5; bases outside the gene matches: 4. This CDR3 is 15 amino acids long. Germline V gene lookup returns CDR1 MNHNY and CDR2 SVGAGI (reference sequence). In nucleotides, the CDR3 is TGTGCCAGCAGTACCCTAGCGGGGGGGAACAATGAGCAGTTCTTC. Its translation: CASSTLAGGNNEQFF.